These 7 T cell receptor beta chains came from one sample sequenced in a study of blood T cell repertoires in COVID-19. Sequencing was performed with immunoSEQ multiplex PCR; in TCRdb, only in-frame clones are kept and a portion is missing. This table has hundreds of thousands of clones, roughly nine tenths appearing once. Sequenced material: PBMCs or T cells enriched from blood (not recorded which). Every receptor here comes from a man aged 55 to 70 who had recovered from COVID-19.

DNA for the CDR3: TGTGCCAGCAGGGCTGGGGGGGGCTATGGCTACACCTTC. This sequence encodes CASRAGGGYGYTF. The rearrangement links TRBV12-3 or TRBV12-4 to TRBJ1-2, with D perhaps TRBD1 (5 bases). Trimming stripped 6 bases from V and 4 bases from J, with 12 bases between. The CDR3 runs 13 residues.

The chain recombines TRBV3-1 (or the pseudogene TRBV3-2) with TRBJ2-5; TRBD2 matches at 10 bases. With V trimmed by 6 bases and J by 5 bases, 6 bases remained unmatched. The length of the CDR3 is 14 residues. Germline CDR1 reads LGHDT; CDR2 reads YNNKEL (reference sequence). This CDR3 is CASSLRSGGETQYF. DNA of the CDR3: TGTGCCAGCAGTCTTCGTAGCGGGGGGGAGACCCAGTACTTC.

The sample holds a few counts of this clone. One end of the junction varies from germline; a read error may be responsible. This sequence joins TRBV6-5 and TRBJ2-2, with D possibly being TRBD1 (6 bases). Germline lookup yields CDR1 MNHEY and CDR2 SVGAGI. CDR3 length: 16 amino acids. CDR3 bases: TGTGCCAGCAATTACCGGGACAATTCAAACACCGGGGAGCTGTTTTTT. This translates into CASNYRDNSNTGELFF.

This sequence joins TRBV7-6 and TRBJ1-4, with D perhaps matching TRBD1 (5 bases). The CDR3 loop spans 15 amino acids. V was trimmed by 5 bases and J by 3 bases, leaving 13 bases between them. Germline CDR1 is SGHVS and CDR2 is FNYEAQ. The CDR3 reads CASSKRLTANEKLFF. CDR3 coding DNA: TGTGCCAGCAGCAAGAGACTGACAGCTAATGAAAAACTGTTTTTT. Supplemented by reference TRBV7-6 and TRBJ1-4, the full variable domain reads GAGVSQSPRYKVTKRGQDVALRCDPISGHVSLYWYRQALGQGPEFLTYFNYEAQQDKSGLPNDRFSAERPEGSISTLTIQRTEQRDSAMYRCASSKRLTANEKLFFGSGTQLSVL.

This clone was recorded a few times. This sequence joins TRBV15 and TRBJ1-1, with TRBD1 matching 8 bases. Trimming cost V 1 base and J 4 bases; bases outside gene matches: 8. Looked up from germline, CDR1 is LNHNV and CDR2 is YYDKDF (reference sequence). This CDR3 is 16 amino acids long. CDR3 in DNA: TGTGCCACCAGCAGAGGGACAGGGCAGCGGGGCACTGAAGCTTTCTTT. Translated, it gives CATSRGTGQRGTEAFF.

The rearrangement links TRBV24-1 to TRBJ1-2; 10 positions match TRBD1. The J segment lost 2 bases and the V segment lost 9 bases, leaving 5 bases of the junction unmatched. The CDR3 is made up of 14 amino acids. Germline V gives CDR1 KGHDR, CDR2 SFDVKD. CDR3 in amino acids: CATGGQGTNYGYTF. CDR3 coding DNA: TGTGCCACCGGGGGACAGGGGACGAACTATGGCTACACCTTC.

The J gene is TRBJ1-2, the V gene TRBV9; tentatively, D is TRBD1 (5 bases). From germline, CDR1 is SGDLS and CDR2 YYNGEE. Trimming shortened V by 0 bases and J by 4 bases, and 13 bases separated the two germline ends. The CDR3 length is 15 residues. The CDR3 protein is CASSVDPTDSYGYTF. CDR3 DNA: TGTGCCAGCAGCGTAGACCCGACAGATTCCTATGGCTACACCTTC.